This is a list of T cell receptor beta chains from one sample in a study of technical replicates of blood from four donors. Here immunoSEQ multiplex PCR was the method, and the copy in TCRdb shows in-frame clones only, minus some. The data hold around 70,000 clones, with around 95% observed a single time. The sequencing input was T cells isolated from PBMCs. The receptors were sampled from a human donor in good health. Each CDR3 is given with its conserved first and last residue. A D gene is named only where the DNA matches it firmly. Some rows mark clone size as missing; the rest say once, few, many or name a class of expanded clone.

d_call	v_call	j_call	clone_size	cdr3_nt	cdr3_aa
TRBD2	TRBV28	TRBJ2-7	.	TGTGCCAGCAGTTCCGGACTAGCGGGAAGTTACGAGCAGTACTTC	CASSSGLAGSYEQYF
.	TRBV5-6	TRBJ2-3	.	TGTGCCAGCAGCTTGCAAACAGATACGCAGTATTTT	CASSLQTDTQYF
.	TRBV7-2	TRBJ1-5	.	TGTGCCAGCAGCTTAGTCAGTAATAATCAGCCCCAGCATTTT	CASSLVSNNQPQHF
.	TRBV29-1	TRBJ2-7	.	TGCAGCGTTGAGGCGCTGGCGGACGAGCAGTACTTC	CSVEALADEQYF
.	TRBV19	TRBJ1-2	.	TGTGCCAGTATTGGGGAGGCCCCCCACTATGGCTACACCTTC	CASIGEAPHYGYTF
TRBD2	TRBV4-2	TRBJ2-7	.	TGTGCCAGCAGCCTCCTGGGCGGCGGGGGGGCCGGGGAGCAGTACTTC	CASSLLGGGGAGEQYF
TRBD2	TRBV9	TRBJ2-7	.	TGTGCCAGCAGCGTAATGGGCGGGAGTGCCTACGAGCAGTACTTC	CASSVMGGSAYEQYF
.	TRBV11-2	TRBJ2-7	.	TGTGCCAGCAGCTTACTGTACGAGCAGTACTTC	CASSLLYEQYF
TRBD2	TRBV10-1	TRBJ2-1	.	TGCGCCAGCAGCCCAACCGGGACTAGCGGGAGGAATGAGCAGTTCTTC	CASSPTGTSGRNEQFF
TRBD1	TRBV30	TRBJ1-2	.	TGTGCCAGGGACAGGGCTAAAGGCTACACCTTC	CARDRAKGYTF
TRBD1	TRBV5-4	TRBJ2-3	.	TGTGCCAGCAGCTTGGGCGGACAGGGGAGCACAGATACGCAGTATTTT	CASSLGGQGSTDTQYF
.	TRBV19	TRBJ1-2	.	TGTGCCAGTGGAGTCACTCAGGTAGCGGGCTACACCTTC	CASGVTQVAGYTF
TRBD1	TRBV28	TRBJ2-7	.	TGTGCCAGCAGACCGACATTCGGGACAGCTGACGAGCAGTACTTC	CASRPTFGTADEQYF
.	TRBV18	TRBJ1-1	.	TGTGCCAGCTCCTCCGAGATATTGAACACTGAAGCTTTCTTT	CASSSEILNTEAFF
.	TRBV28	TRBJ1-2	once	TGTGCCAGCAGTTTACCCCCCTTCTTC	CASSLPPFF
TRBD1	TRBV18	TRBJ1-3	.	TGTGCCAGTGAGACAGGGAATGGAAACACCATATATTTT	CASETGNGNTIYF
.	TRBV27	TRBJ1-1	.	TGTGCCAGCAGTTTACTGGCGGTGAACACTGAAGCTTTCTTT	CASSLLAVNTEAFF
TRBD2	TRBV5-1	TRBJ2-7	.	TGCGCCAGCAGCTGGGGACTAGCGGGCTACGAGCAGTACTTC	CASSWGLAGYEQYF
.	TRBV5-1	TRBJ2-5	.	TGCGCCAGCAGCCCCAACCAAGAGACCCAGTACTTC	CASSPNQETQYF
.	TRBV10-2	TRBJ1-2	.	TGCGCCAGCAGTCGGACAGAGGTCTATGGCTACACCTTC	CASSRTEVYGYTF
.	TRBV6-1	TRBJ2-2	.	TGTGCCAGCAGTGTCAGGACAGTTCCACCCGGGGAGCTGTTTTTT	CASSVRTVPPGELFF
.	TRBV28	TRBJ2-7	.	TGTGCCAGCAGTTTCGGAGGAATCTACGAGCAGTACTTC	CASSFGGIYEQYF
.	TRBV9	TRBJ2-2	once	TGTGCCAGCAGCCCCTCTGAGGTTAGCTCCTCCGGGGAGCTGTTTTTT	CASSPSEVSSSGELFF
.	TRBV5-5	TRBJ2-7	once	TGTGCCAGCAGCTTACCGGGCTACGAGCAGTACTTC	CASSLPGYEQYF
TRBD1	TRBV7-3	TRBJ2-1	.	TGTGCCAGCAGCGATAGGGCCGGGACAGTAAATGAGCAGTTCTTC	CASSDRAGTVNEQFF
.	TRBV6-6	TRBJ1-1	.	TGTGCCAGCAGGGGAAGAGAGGGCTATGAGAACACTGAAGCTTTCTTT	CASRGREGYENTEAFF
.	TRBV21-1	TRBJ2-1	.	TGTGCCAGCAGCAAAGCGCCGCAGAACAATGAGCAGTTCTTC	CASSKAPQNNEQFF
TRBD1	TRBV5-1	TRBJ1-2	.	TGCGCCAGCAGCCTCGGACAGGGCGCTTCTAACTATGGCTACACCTTC	CASSLGQGASNYGYTF
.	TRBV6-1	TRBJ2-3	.	TGTGCCAGCAGTGAATCGGTGGGCACAGATACGCAGTATTTT	CASSESVGTDTQYF
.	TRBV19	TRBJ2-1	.	TGTGCCAGTAGTATATCGGGTATCTACAATGAGCAGTTCTTC	CASSISGIYNEQFF
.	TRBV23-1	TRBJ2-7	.	TGCGCCAGCAGATTGAGGCAGGGGCCCTACGAGCAGTACTTC	CASRLRQGPYEQYF
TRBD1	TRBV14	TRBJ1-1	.	TGTGCCAGCAGCCAAAGATCCCAGGGGGCCTTCGCTGAAGCTTTCTTT	CASSQRSQGAFAEAFF
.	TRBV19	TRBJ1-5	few	TGTGCCAGTAGTACGGGGGGGTCCGGTCAGCCCCAGCATTTT	CASSTGGSGQPQHF
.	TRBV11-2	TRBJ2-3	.	TGTGCCAGCAGCACAAGGACTCACACAGATACGCAGTATTTT	CASSTRTHTDTQYF
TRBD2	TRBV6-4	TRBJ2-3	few	TGTGCCAGCAATACTAGCGGGAACACAGATACGCAGTATTTT	CASNTSGNTDTQYF
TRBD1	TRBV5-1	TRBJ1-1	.	TGCGCCAGCAGCCCCGGACAGGGTCAGCACACTGAAGCTTTCTTT	CASSPGQGQHTEAFF
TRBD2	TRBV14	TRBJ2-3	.	TGTGCCAGCAGCTCTAGCGGGGCCACAGATACGCAGTATTTT	CASSSSGATDTQYF
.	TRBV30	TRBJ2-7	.	TGTGCCTGGAAAAGGCGGGATTTTTCCTACGAGCAGTACTTC	CAWKRRDFSYEQYF
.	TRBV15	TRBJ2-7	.	TGTGCCACCAGCAGGCTATCACAGGGCTACGAGCAGTACTTC	CATSRLSQGYEQYF
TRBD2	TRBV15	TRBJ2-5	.	TGTGCCACCAGCAGCCGACTAGCGGGAGAGGAGACCCAGTACTTC	CATSSRLAGEETQYF
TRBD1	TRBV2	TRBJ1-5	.	TGTGCCAGCAGGACGGTGACAGGGGCTCAGCCCCAGCATTTT	CASRTVTGAQPQHF
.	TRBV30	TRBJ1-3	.	TGTGCCTGGAGAATACAATCAGGAAACACCATATATTTT	CAWRIQSGNTIYF
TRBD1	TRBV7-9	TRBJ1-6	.	TGTGCCAGCAGCTCCGGGACAGGGGCTTCACCCCTCCACTTT	CASSSGTGASPLHF
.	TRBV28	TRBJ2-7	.	TGTGCCAGCAGTTTATCCGCGACCTACGAGCAGTACTTC	CASSLSATYEQYF
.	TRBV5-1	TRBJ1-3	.	TGCGCCAGCAGCTTGGCGAGCTCTGGAAACACCATATATTTT	CASSLASSGNTIYF
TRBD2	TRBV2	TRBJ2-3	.	TGTGCCAGCAGCGGGACTAGCGGGGGGGCCAATACGCAGTATTTT	CASSGTSGGANTQYF
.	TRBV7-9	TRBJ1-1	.	TGTGCCAGCAGCTTATGGGTGGGGGGGGTGAACACTGAAGCTTTCTTT	CASSLWVGGVNTEAFF
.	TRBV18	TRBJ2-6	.	TGTGCCAGCTCAACTATTACAGGGAAATCTGGGGCCAACGTCCTGACTTTC	CASSTITGKSGANVLTF
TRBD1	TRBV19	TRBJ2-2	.	TGTGCCACTGCCGGGACAGGGGTAACCGGGGAGCTGTTTTTT	CATAGTGVTGELFF
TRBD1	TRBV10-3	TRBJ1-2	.	TGTGCCATCAGTGAGCGCTGGGGACAGGAAGCTAACTATGGCTACACCTTC	CAISERWGQEANYGYTF
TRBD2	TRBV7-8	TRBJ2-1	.	TGTGCCAGCAGCTTAGCCACAGCGGGGGCTGTCCGCTTTGACAATGAGCAGTTCTTC	CASSLATAGAVRFDNEQFF
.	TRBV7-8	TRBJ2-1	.	TGTGCCAGCAGCCTGACTGCGGTGAATGAGCAGTTCTTC	CASSLTAVNEQFF
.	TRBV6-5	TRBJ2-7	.	TGTGCCAGCAGAGACAGGGCGGGGCCGTCCTACGAGCAGTACTTC	CASRDRAGPSYEQYF